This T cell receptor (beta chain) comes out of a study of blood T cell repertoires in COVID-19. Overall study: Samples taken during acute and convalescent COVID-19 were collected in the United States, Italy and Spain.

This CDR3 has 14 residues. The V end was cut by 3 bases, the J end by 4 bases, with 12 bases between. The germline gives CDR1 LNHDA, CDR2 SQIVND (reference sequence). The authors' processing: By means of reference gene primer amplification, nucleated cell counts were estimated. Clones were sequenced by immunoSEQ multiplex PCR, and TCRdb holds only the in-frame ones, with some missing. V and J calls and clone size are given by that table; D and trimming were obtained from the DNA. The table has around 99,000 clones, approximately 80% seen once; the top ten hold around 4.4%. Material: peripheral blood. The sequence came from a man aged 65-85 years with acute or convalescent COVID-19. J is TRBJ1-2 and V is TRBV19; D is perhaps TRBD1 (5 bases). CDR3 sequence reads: CASSINRGLYGYTF. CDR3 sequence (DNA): TGTGCCAGTAGTATCAATAGGGGACTCTATGGCTACACCTTC.